The sequence of this T cell receptor beta chain was determined in a study of T cell responses to AZD1222 COVID-19 vaccine. In the case of this clone: The antigen is not known.

Germline CDR1 is SEHNR and CDR2 is FQNEAQ (reference sequence). V dropped 7 bases and J dropped 1; count of bases not matched to a gene: 10. This CDR3 is built from 16 residues. Some clones are missing from TCRdb's copy, which holds only in-frame ones; the method was immunoSEQ multiplex PCR. This sample has about 92,000 clones, with over 75% found just once. Study-level findings and limits: Spike-wide coverage was observed for vaccine-associated CD4 TCRs, with dominant responses at 160-218 and 743-854. Nearly half of spike-specific TCRs reportedly target variant regions that are unmutated in the B.1.351 and B.1.1.7 variants. Only a handful of AZD1222 recipients were seropositive at baseline. There were repertoire samples only from the period after the peak T cell response.

The chain combines TRBV7-9 with TRBJ1-2, with 9 bases fitting TRBD1. This receptor was obtained from an adult in good health. This specimen was peripheral blood, taken on day 0 of AZD1222 vaccination. The chain's CDR3 is CASTRTGAALNYGYTF. The CDR3 coding sequence is TGTGCCAGCACCAGGACAGGGGCCGCACTTAACTATGGCTACACCTTC. Filled out from reference TRBV7-9 and TRBJ1-2, the complete variable domain reads DTGVSQNPRHKITKRGQNVTFRCDPISEHNRLYWYRQTLGQGPEFLTYFQNEAQLEKSRLLSDRFSAERPKGSFSTLEIQRTEQGDSAMYLCASTRTGAALNYGYTFGSGTRLTVV.